This TCR beta chain appears in the sequencing data of a study of blood T cell repertoires in COVID-19. Study-level information: Sites across the United States, Italy and Spain contributed samples from acute and convalescent COVID-19. Sample material is recorded as cDNA or gDNA derived from T cells, B-cell-depleted T cells, or PBMCs.

Methods used by the authors: Reference gene primers were amplified, and this amplification served to estimate nucleated cell counts. Measured with immunoSEQ multiplex PCR; TCRdb has only the in-frame clones, and not every one. V, J and clone size reflect that table, while D and trimming were determined from the DNA. The sample yields about 150,000 clones, around 87% seen once. Germline V gene sequence: CDR1 GTSNPN, CDR2 SVGIG (reference sequence). Germline trimming cut 4 bases from V and 5 bases from J; bases unmatched to any gene: 7. This CDR3 contains 13 residues. The V and J genes are TRBV30 and TRBJ2-5; 7 bases line up with TRBD1. This TCR came from a man in his fifties who had recovered from COVID-19. Sequencing input: peripheral blood. For the CDR3, the DNA is TGTGCCTGGACTATCAGGGGGTGGGAGACCCAGTACTTC. Amino acid sequence: CAWTIRGWETQYF.